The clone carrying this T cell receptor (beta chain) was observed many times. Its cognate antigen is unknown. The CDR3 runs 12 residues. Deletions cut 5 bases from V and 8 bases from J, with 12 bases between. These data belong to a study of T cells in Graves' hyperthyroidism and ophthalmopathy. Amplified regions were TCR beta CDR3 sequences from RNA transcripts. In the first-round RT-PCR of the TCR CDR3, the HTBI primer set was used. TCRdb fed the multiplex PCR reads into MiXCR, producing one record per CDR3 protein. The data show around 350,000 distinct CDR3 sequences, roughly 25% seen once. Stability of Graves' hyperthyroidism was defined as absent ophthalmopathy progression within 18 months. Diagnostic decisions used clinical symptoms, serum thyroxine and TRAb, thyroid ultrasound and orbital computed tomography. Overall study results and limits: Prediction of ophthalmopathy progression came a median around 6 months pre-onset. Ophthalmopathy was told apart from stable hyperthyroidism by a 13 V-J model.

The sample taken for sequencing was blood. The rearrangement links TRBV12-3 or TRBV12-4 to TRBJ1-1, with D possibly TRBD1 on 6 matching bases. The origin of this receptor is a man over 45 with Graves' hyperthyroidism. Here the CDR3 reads CASSGGRVEAFF. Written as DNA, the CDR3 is TGTGCCAGCAGTGGGGGGCGCGTCGAAGCTTTCTTT.